This TCR beta chain came from a study of CD8 T cells in Susac syndrome. Roughly 0.45 to 1 ug RNA was reverse transcribed with random hexamers. One entry per CDR3 protein results from TCRdb running MiXCR on the immunoSEQ multiplex PCR reads. The sample holds a few hundred thousand distinct CDR3 sequences; 75% to 90% are singletons and the top ten take 0.09% to 0.15%. The germline V gene encodes CDR1 KGHDR and CDR2 SFDVKD. V lost 3 bases to trimming and J lost 3 bases, with 10 bases between them. This CDR3 spans 15 amino acids. The specimen sequenced was CD8+ T cells from PBMCs. The TCR was taken from a human donor with multiple sclerosis. V usage is TRBV24-1 and J usage is TRBJ2-2, with D maybe TRBD1 (6 bases). The CDR3 spells CATSDGRQDTGELFF. The CDR3 DNA is TGTGCCACCAGTGATGGTCGACAGGACACCGGGGAGCTGTTTTTT.